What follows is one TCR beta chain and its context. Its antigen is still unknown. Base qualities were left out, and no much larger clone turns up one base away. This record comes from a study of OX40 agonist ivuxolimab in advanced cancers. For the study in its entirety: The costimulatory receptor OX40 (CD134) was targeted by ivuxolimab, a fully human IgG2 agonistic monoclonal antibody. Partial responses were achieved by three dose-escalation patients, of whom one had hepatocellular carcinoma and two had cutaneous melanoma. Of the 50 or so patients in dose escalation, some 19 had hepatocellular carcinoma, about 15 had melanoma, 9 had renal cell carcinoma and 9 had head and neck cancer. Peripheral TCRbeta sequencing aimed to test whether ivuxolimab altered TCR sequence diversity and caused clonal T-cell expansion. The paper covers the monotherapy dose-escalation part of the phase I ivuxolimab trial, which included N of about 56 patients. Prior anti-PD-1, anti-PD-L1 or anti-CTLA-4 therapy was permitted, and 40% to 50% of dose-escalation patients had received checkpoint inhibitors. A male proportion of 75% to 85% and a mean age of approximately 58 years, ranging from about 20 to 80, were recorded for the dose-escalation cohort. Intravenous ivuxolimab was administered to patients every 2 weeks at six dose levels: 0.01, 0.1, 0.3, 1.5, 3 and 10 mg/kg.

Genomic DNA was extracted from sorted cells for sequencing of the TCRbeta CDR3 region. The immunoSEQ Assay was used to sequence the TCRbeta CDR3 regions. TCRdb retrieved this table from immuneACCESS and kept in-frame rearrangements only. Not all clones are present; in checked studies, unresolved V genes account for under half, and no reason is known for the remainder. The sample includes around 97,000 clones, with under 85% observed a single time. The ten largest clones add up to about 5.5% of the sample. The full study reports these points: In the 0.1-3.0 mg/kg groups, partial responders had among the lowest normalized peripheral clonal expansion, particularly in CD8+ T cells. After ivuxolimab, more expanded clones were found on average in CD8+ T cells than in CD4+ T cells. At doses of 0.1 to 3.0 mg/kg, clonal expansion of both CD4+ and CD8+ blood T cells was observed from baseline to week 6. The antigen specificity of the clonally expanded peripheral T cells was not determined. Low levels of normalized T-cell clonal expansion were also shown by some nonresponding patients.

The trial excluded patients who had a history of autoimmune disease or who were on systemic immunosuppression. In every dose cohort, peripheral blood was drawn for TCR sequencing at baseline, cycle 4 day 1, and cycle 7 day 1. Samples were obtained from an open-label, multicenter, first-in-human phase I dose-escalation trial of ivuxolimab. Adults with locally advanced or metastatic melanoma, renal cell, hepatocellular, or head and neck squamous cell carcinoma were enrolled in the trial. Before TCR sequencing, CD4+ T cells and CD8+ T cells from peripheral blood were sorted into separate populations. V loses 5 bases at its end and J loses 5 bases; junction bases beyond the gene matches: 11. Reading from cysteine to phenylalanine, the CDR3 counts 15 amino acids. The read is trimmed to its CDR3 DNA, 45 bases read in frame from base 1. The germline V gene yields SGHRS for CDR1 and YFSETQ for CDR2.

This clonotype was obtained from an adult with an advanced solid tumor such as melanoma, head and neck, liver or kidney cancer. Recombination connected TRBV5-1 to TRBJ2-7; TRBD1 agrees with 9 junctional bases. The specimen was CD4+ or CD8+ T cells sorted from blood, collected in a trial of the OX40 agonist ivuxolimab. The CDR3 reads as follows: CASRIAGTGTNEQYF. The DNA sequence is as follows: TGCGCCAGCAGGATTGCCGGGACAGGGACGAACGAGCAGTACTTC.